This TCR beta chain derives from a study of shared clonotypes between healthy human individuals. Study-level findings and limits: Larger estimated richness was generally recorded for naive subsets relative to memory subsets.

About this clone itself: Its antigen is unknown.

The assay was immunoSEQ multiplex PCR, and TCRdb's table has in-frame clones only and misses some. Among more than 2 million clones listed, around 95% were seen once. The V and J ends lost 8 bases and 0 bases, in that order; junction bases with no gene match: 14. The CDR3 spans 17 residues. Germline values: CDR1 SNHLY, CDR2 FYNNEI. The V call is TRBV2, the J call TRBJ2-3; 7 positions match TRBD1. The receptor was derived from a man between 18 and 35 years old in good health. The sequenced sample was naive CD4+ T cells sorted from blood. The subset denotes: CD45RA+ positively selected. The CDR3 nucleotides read TGTGCCAGCCTCATCCCGAGGGGGACAGCTAGCACAGATACGCAGTATTTT. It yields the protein CASLIPRGTASTDTQYF.